Sequencing of this T cell receptor beta chain was carried out in a study of T cells in women clearing cervical HPV infection. For this clone: The CDR3 end lies 3 residues beyond the end of the read and is filled in from the germline J gene.

The CDR3 consists of 16 residues. V lost 2 bases, J lost 0 bases, and 11 bases lay in between. Germline loops: CDR1 MNHNS, CDR2 SASEGT. Sequencing was performed with immunoSEQ multiplex PCR; in TCRdb, only in-frame clones are kept and a portion is missing. This sample's table has approximately 26,000 clones. V gene TRBV6-1 combines with J gene TRBJ1-3, with D tentatively TRBD1 (6 bases). Sequencing used blood buffy coat. This sequence originates from a woman aged 18 to 75 with a cervical HPV16 infection that either progressed to CIN3+ or cleared (not recorded which). Partial CDR3 DNA: TGTGCCAGCAGTGAACTGGGGGCGGTCTCTGGAAACACC. Residues: CASSELGAVSGNT. The full CDR3 sequence reads CASSELGAVSGNTIYF.